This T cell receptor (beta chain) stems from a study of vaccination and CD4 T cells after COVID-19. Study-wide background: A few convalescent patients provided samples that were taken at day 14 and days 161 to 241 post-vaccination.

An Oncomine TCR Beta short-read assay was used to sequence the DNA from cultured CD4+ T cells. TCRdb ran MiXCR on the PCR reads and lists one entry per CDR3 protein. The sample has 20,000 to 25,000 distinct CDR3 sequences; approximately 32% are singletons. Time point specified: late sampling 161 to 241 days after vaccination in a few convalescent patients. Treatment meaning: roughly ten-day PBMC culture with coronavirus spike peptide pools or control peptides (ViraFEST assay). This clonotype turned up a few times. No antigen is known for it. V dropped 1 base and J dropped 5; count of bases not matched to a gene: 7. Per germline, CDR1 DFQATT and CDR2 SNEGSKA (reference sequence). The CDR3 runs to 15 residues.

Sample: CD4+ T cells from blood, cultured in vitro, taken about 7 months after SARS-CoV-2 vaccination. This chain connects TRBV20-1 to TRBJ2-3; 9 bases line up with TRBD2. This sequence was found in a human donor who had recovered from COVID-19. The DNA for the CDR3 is TGCAGTGCTAGAGTCGCGGGGGGGCAGGAAGATACGCAGTATTTT. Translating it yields CSARVAGGQEDTQYF.